This T cell receptor beta chain was identified in a study of molecular identifiers for immune sequencing clone quantification. The length of the CDR3 is 15 residues. Germline CDR1 is SGHRS and CDR2 is YFSETQ. The V and J ends lost 0 bases and 5 bases respectively, with 12 bases between them. TCRdb processed the PCR reads anew with MiXCR; each CDR3 protein has one entry. The table lists about half a million distinct CDR3 sequences, 25% of them singletons. This sequence was found in a human donor in good health. Some libraries in this study had Jurkat cell RNA spiked in. The chain joins TRBV5-1 to TRBJ2-1; tentatively, D is TRBD2 (5 bases). Material for sequencing was naive CD8+ T cells from blood, with Jurkat cell RNA spiked in. The subset is: FACS-sorted CD8+CD4-CCR7+CD45RA+ naive T cells. CDR3 amino acids: CASSLAEGANNEQFF. DNA for the CDR3: TGCGCCAGCAGCTTGGCCGAGGGAGCGAACAATGAGCAGTTCTTC.